This T cell receptor (beta chain) stems from a study of human T cells and chemical hapten exposure. About the study: Sensitization involved placing 2% DPC onto a roughly 2 cm by roughly 2 cm region of upper inner arm skin.

TCRdb ran MiXCR on the RACE reads and lists one entry per CDR3 protein. The table records 85,000 to 100,000 distinct CDR3 sequences, 9.5% to 15% of them present only once. Time point of the sample: patch test 1, 2 weeks after DPC sensitization. Treatment: therapeutic diphenylcyclopropenone sensitization with weekly scalp DPC. Venepuncture was done earlier than the placement of each patch test. Unseparated into fractions, whole blood served as the source from which total RNA was extracted. For this clonotype: Its specificity is unknown.

Regarding the study as a whole: Donors were affected by alopecia, so their immune reaction might vary from that of healthy individuals.

Sequenced here: whole blood, sampled in connection with sensitization to the hapten diphenylcyclopropenone (DPC). This TCR derives from a woman between 35 and 50 years old with alopecia areata. Some clones in this sample may be carry-over from other donors' samples.

The CDR3 spells CASSPRQGIYGYTF. CDR3 sequence (DNA): TGTGCCAGCAGTCCCCGACAGGGGATATATGGCTACACCTTC. J is TRBJ1-2 and V is TRBV27, with 8 bases identical to TRBD1. Germline CDR1 and CDR2: MNHEY and SMNVEV (reference sequence). Trimming at V came to 5 bases and at J to 5 bases, leaving 7 bases not matched to a gene. The CDR3 has 14 residues.